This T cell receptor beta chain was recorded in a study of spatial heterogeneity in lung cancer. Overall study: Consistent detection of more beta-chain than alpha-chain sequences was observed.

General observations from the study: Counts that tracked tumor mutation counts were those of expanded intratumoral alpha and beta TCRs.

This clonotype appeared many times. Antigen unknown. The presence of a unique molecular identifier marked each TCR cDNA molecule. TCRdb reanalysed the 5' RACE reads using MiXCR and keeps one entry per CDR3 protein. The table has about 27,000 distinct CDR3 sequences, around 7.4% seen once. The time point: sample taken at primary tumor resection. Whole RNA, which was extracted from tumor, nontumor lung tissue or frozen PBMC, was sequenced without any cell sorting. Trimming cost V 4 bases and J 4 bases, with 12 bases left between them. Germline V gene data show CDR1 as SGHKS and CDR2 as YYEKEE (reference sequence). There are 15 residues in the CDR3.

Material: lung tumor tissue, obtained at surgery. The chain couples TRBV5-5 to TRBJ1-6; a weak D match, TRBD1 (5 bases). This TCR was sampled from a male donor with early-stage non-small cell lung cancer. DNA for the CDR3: TGTGCCAGCAGCCAGGGACGGCCGTATAATTCACCCCTCCACTTT. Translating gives CASSQGRPYNSPLHF.